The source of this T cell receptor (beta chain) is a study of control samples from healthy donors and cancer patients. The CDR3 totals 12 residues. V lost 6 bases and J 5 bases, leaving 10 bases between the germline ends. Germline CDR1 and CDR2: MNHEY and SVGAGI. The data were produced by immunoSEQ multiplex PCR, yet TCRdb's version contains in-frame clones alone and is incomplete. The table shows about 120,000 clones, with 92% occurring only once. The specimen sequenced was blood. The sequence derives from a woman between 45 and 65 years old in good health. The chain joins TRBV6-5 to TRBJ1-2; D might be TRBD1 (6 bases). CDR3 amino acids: CASRKGEYGYTF. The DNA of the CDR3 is TGTGCCAGCAGAAAGGGGGAATATGGCTACACCTTC.